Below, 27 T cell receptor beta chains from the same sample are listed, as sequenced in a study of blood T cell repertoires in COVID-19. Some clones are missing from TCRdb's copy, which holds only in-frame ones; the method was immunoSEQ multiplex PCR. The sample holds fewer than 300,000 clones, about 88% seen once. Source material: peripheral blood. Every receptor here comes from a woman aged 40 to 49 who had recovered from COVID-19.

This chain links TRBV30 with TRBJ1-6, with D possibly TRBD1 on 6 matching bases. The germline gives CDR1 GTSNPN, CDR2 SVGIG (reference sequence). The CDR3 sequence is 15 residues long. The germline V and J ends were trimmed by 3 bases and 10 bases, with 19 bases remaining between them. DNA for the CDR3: TGTGCCTGGAGCCCGAGCACAGGGAGTTGGTCACCCCTCCACTTT. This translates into CAWSPSTGSWSPLHF.

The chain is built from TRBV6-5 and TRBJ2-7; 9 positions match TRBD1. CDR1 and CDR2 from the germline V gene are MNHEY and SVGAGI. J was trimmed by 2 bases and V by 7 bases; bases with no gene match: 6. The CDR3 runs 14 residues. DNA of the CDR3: TGTGCCAGCACTCTAGACAGGGGGGCCTACGAGCAGTACGTC. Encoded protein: CASTLDRGAYEQYV.

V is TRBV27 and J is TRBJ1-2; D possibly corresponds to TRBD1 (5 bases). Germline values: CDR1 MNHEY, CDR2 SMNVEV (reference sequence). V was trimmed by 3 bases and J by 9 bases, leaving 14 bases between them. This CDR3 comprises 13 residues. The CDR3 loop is CASSLWGGGSYTF. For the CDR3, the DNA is TGTGCCAGCAGTTTGTGGGGCGGGGGGAGCTACACCTTC.

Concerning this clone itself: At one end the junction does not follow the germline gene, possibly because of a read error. The CDR3 loop is CASSQQRDRGRGGNQPQHF. The CDR3 bases are TGTGCTAGCAGCCAACAAAGGGACAGGGGGCGCGGGGGCAATCAGCCCCAGCATTTT. The chain employs TRBV7-7 and TRBJ1-5; TRBD1 matches at 12 bases. CDR1 is SSHAT, CDR2 FNYEAQ, per germline (reference sequence). This CDR3 has 19 amino acids.

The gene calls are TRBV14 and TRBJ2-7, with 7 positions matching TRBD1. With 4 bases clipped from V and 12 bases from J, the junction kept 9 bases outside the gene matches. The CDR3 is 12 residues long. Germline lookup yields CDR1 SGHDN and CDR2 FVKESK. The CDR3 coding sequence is TGTGCCAGCAGCCGAGAGGGGGCGCGTCCGTACTTC. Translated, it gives CASSREGARPYF.

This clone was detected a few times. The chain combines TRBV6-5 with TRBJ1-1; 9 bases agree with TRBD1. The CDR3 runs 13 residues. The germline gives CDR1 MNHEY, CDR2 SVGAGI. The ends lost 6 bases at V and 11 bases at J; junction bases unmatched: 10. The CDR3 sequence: CASRGQGEDWAFF. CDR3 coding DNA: TGTGCCAGCAGGGGACAGGGTGAGGATTGGGCTTTCTTT.

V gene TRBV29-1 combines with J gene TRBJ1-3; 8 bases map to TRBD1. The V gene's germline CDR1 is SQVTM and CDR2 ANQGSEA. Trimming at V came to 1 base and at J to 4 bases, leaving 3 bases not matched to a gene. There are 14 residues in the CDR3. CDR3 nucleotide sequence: TGCAGCGTTGAAGGACAGGGGCGAGGAAACACCATATATTTT. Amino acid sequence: CSVEGQGRGNTIYF.

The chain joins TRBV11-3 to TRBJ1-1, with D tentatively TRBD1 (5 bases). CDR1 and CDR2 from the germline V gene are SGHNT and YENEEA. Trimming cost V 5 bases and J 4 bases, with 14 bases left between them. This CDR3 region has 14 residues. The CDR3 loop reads CASSPSGAGTEAFF. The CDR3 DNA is TGTGCCAGCAGCCCCAGTGGGGCCGGCACTGAAGCTTTCTTT.

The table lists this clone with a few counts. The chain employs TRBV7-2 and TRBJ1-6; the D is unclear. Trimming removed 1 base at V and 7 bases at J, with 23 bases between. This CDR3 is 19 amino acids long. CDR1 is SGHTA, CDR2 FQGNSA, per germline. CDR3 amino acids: CASSLVAQHGTWRNSPLHF. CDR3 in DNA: TGTGCCAGCAGCTTAGTAGCCCAACACGGAACATGGAGAAATTCACCCCTCCACTTT. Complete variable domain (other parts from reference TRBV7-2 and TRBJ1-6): GAGVSQSPSNKVTEKGKDVELRCDPISGHTALYWYRQSLGQGLEFLIYFQGNSAPDKSGLPSDRFSAERTGGSVSTLTIQRTQQEDSAVYLCASSLVAQHGTWRNSPLHFGNGTRLTVT.

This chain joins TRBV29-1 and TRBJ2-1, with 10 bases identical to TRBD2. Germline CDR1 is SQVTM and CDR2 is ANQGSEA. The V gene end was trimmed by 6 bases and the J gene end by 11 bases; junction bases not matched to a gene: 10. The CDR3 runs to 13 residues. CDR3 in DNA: TGCAGCGTCCGCCCCACTAGCGGGACGAAGCAGTTCTTC. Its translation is CSVRPTSGTKQFF.

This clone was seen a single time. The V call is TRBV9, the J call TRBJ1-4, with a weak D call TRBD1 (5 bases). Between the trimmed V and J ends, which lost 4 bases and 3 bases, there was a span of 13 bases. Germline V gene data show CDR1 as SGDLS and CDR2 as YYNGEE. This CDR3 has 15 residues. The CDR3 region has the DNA TGTGCCAGCAGCCTTCGGGGGGTAGCTAATGAAAAACTGTTTTTT. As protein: CASSLRGVANEKLFF.

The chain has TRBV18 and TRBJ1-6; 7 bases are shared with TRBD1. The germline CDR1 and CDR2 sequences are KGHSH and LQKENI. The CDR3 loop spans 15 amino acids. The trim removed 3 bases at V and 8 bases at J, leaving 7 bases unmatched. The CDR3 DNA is TGTGCCAGCTCACCGTCGACAGGGATGGATTCACCCCTCCACTTT. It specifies CASSPSTGMDSPLHF.

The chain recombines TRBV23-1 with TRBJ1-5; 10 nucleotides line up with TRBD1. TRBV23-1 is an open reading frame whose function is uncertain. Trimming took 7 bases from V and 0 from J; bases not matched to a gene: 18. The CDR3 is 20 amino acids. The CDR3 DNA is TGCGCCAGCATCAAGCGGGAAACGGGGGGACAGGGGTATAGCAATCAGCCCCAGCATTTT. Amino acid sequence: CASIKRETGGQGYSNQPQHF.

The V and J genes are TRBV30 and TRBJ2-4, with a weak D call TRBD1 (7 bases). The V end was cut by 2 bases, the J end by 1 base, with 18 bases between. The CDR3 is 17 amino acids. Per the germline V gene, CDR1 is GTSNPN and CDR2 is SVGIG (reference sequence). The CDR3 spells CAWSPPGVRGAKNIQYF. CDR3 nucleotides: TGTGCCTGGAGTCCCCCGGGGGTCAGGGGGGCCAAAAACATTCAGTACTTC. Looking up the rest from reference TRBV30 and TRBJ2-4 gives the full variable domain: SQTIHQWPATLVQPVGSPLSLECTVEGTSNPNLYWYRQAAGRGLQLLFYSVGIGQISSEVPQNLSASRPQDRQFILSSKKLLLSDSGFYLCAWSPPGVRGAKNIQYFGAGTRLSVL.

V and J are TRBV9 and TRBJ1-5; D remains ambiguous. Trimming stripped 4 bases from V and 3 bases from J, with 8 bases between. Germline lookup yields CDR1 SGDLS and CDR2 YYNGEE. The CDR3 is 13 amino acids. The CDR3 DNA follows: TGTGCCAGCAGCCCCGACACCAATCAGCCCCAGCATTTT. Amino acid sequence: CASSPDTNQPQHF.

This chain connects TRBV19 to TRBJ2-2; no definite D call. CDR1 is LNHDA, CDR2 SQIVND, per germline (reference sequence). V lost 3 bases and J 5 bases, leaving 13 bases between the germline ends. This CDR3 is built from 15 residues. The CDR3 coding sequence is TGTGCCAGTAGTATGGTCGCGGCCTTAACCGGGGAGCTGTTTTTT. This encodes CASSMVAALTGELFF.

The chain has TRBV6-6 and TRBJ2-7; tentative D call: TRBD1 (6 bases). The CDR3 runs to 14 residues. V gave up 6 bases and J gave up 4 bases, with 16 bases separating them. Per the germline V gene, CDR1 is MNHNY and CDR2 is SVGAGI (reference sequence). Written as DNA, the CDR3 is TGTGCCAGCAGGCCCCGGGACAACAAGTACGAGCAGTACTTC. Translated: CASRPRDNKYEQYF.

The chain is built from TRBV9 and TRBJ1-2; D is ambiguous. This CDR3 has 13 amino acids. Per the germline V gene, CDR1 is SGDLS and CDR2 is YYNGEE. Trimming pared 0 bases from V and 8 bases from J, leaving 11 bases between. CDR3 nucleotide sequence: TGTGCCAGCAGCGTAGTTGGAGACGGGGGCTACACCTTC. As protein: CASSVVGDGGYTF.

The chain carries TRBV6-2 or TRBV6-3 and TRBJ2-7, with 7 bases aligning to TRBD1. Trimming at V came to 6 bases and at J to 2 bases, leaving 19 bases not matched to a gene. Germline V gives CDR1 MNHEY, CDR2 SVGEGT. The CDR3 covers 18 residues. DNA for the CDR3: TGTGCCAGCAGCCGCCCCCACTCCAACAGGGGTGACGCCTACGAGCAGTACGTC. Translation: CASSRPHSNRGDAYEQYV.

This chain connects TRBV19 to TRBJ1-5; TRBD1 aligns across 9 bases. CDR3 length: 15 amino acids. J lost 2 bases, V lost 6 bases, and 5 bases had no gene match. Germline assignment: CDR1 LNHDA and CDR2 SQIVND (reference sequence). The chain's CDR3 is CASRPTGGGNQPQHF. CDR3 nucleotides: TGTGCCAGTAGACCAACAGGGGGCGGCAATCAGCCCCAGCATTTT.

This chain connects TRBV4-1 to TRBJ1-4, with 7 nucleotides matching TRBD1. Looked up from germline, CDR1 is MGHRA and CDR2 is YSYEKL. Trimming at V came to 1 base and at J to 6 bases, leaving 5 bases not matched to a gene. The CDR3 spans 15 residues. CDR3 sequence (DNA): TGCGCCAGCAGCCAAGTAGGGGGCCCTTATGAAAAACTGTTTTTT. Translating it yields CASSQVGGPYEKLFF.

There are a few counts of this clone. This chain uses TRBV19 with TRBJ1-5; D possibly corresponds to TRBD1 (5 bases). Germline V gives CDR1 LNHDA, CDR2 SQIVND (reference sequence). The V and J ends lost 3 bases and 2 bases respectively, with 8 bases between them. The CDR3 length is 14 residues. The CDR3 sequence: CASSIWGGNQPQHF. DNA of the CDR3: TGTGCCAGTAGTATTTGGGGGGGCAATCAGCCCCAGCATTTT. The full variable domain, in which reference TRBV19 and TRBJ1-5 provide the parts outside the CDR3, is DGGITQSPKYLFRKEGQNVTLSCEQNLNHDAMYWYRQDPGQGLRLIYYSQIVNDFQKGDIAEGYSVSREKKESFPLTVTSAQKNPTAFYLCASSIWGGNQPQHFGDGTRLSIL.

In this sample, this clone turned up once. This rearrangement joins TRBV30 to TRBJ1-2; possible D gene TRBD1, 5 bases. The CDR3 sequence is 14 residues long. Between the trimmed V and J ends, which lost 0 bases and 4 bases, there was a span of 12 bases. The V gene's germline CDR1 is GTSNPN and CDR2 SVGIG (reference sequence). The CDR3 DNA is TGTGCCTGGAGTGTAGGTGGCAGGGTCTATGGCTACACCTTC. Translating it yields CAWSVGGRVYGYTF.

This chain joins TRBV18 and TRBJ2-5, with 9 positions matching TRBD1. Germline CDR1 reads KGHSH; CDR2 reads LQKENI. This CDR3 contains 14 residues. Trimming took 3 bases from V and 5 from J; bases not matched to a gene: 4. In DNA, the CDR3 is TGTGCCAGCTCACCGGGACAGGGAGGGGAGACCCAGTACTTC. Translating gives CASSPGQGGETQYF.

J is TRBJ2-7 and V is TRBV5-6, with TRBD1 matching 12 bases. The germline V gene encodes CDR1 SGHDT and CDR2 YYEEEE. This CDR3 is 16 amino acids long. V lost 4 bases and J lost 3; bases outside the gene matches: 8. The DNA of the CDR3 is TGTGCCAGCAGCCGGGCCCGGGACAGGGGGCTCTACGAGCAGTACGTC. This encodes CASSRARDRGLYEQYV.

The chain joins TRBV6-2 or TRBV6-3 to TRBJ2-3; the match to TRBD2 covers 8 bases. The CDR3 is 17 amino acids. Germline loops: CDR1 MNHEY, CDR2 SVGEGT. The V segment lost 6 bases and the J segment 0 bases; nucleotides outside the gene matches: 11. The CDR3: CASSTIAGRPSTDTQYF. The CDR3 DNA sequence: TGTGCCAGCAGCACTATAGCGGGAAGACCTAGCACAGATACGCAGTATTTT.

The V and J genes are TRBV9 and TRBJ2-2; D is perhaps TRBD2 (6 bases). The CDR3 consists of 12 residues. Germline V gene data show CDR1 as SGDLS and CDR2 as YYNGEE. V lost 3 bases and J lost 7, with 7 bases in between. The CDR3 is CASSGLVGELFF. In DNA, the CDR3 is TGTGCCAGCAGCGGACTAGTCGGGGAGCTGTTTTTT.